A selection of T cell receptor beta chains follows, all from one sample in a study of T cells in localized non-small cell lung cancer. The repertoire was sequenced with immunoSEQ multiplex PCR; TCRdb's copy has only in-frame clones and lacks some. This repertoire shows roughly 1,600 clones, around 25% found once; its top ten account for roughly 18%. The sequences come from lung tumor tissue, collected before any cancer treatment. All receptors derive from a male donor at least 60 years old with stage II squamous cell lung carcinoma. Each CDR3 is given with its conserved first and last residue. The order of the fields is D gene, clone size, J gene, V gene, CDR3 DNA, CDR3 protein. A D gene is named only where the DNA matches it firmly. Rows give clone size only sometimes, using once, few, many, or a class for an expanded clone.

D gene: .; clone size: .; J gene: TRBJ1-6; V gene: TRBV19; CDR3 DNA: TGTGCCAGTAGTATAGTTCACTTAAATTCACCCCTCCACTTT; CDR3 protein: CASSIVHLNSPLHF
D gene: .; clone size: few; J gene: TRBJ1-4; V gene: TRBV9; CDR3 DNA: TGTGCCAGCAGCGTAGAAACGGGGGCAACTAATGAAAAACTGTTTTTT; CDR3 protein: CASSVETGATNEKLFF
D gene: TRBD1; clone size: medium-sized; J gene: TRBJ2-3; V gene: TRBV11-3; CDR3 DNA: TGTGCCAGCAGCCTTAGACAGGGATTTTACGATACGCAGTATTTT; CDR3 protein: CASSLRQGFYDTQYF
D gene: .; clone size: few; J gene: TRBJ1-3; V gene: TRBV6-8; CDR3 DNA: TGTGCCATCAGGGAGGGAGCTGGAAACACCATATATTTT; CDR3 protein: CAIREGAGNTIYF
D gene: TRBD1; clone size: few; J gene: TRBJ1-2; V gene: TRBV6-8; CDR3 DNA: TGTGCCAGCAGCCTGACAGGGGGTACTCTAGGCTATGGCTACACCTTC; CDR3 protein: CASSLTGGTLGYGYTF
D gene: .; clone size: .; J gene: TRBJ1-4; V gene: TRBV28; CDR3 DNA: TGTGCCACCAACCTTGGGTCAACTAATGAAAAACTGTTTTTT; CDR3 protein: CATNLGSTNEKLFF
D gene: .; clone size: few; J gene: TRBJ2-1; V gene: TRBV15; CDR3 DNA: TGTGCCACCAGCAGAGAAGGGGGTGGTTCCTACAATGAGCAGTTCTTC; CDR3 protein: CATSREGGGSYNEQFF
D gene: .; clone size: few; J gene: TRBJ2-1; V gene: TRBV6-8; CDR3 DNA: TGTGCCAGCGGGGACTCGGTGCCTGGGAATGAGCAGTTCTTC; CDR3 protein: CASGDSVPGNEQFF
D gene: .; clone size: .; J gene: TRBJ2-5; V gene: TRBV14; CDR3 DNA: TGTGCCAGCAGCCAAGATCTGATAGCCCGGGAGACCCAGTACTTC; CDR3 protein: CASSQDLIARETQYF
D gene: TRBD2; clone size: .; J gene: TRBJ2-1; V gene: TRBV30; CDR3 DNA: TGTGCCTGGATGCGGGGGGGCGATAATGAGCAGTTCTTC; CDR3 protein: CAWMRGGDNEQFF
D gene: TRBD2; clone size: .; J gene: TRBJ2-1; V gene: TRBV18; CDR3 DNA: TGTGCCAGCTCACCTCGGACTAGCGGGGGGGCCGGTGAGCAGTTCTTC; CDR3 protein: CASSPRTSGGAGEQFF
D gene: TRBD1; clone size: once; J gene: TRBJ2-7; V gene: TRBV5-1; CDR3 DNA: TGCGCCAGCAGCTTGGAGTGGACAGGGACCTACGAGCAGTACTTC; CDR3 protein: CASSLEWTGTYEQYF
D gene: .; clone size: .; J gene: TRBJ1-4; V gene: TRBV18; CDR3 DNA: TGTGCCAGCTCACCACCCGCGGAGCAAAAGGAAAAACTGTTTTTT; CDR3 protein: CASSPPAEQKEKLFF
D gene: TRBD2; clone size: .; J gene: TRBJ2-3; V gene: TRBV28; CDR3 DNA: TGTGCCAGCAGTTTGGCGGGGGGGGGCACAGATACGCAGTATTTT; CDR3 protein: CASSLAGGGTDTQYF
D gene: TRBD1; clone size: few; J gene: TRBJ1-2; V gene: TRBV9; CDR3 DNA: TGTGCCAGCAGCAAAGGGGGCAACTATGGCTACACCTTC; CDR3 protein: CASSKGGNYGYTF
D gene: TRBD1; clone size: few; J gene: TRBJ2-1; V gene: TRBV11-3; CDR3 DNA: TGTGCCAGCAGCTTGCGGACAGGGGGGAGGAATGAGCAGTTCTTC; CDR3 protein: CASSLRTGGRNEQFF
D gene: .; clone size: few; J gene: TRBJ2-5; V gene: TRBV6-8; CDR3 DNA: TGTGCCAGCAAGTGGGGCCAGCTCGGGGAGACCCAGTACTTC; CDR3 protein: CASKWGQLGETQYF
D gene: .; clone size: .; J gene: TRBJ1-5; V gene: TRBV11-3; CDR3 DNA: TGTGCCAGCAGCTTAGGATCTGGTAGTCAGCCCCAGCATTTT; CDR3 protein: CASSLGSGSQPQHF
D gene: TRBD2; clone size: medium-sized; J gene: TRBJ2-1; V gene: TRBV11-3; CDR3 DNA: TGTGCCAGCAGCGCCCGACTAGCCAAGGGCAATGAGCAGTTCTTC; CDR3 protein: CASSARLAKGNEQFF
D gene: .; clone size: .; J gene: TRBJ1-1; V gene: TRBV18; CDR3 DNA: TGTGCCAGCTCACCAATTGCAGGGACGGTGAACACTGAAGCTTTCTTT; CDR3 protein: CASSPIAGTVNTEAFF
D gene: TRBD1; clone size: .; J gene: TRBJ1-2; V gene: TRBV19; CDR3 DNA: TGTGCCAGTAGTATGGGGACAGGGTCGACCAGCTATGGCTACACCTTC; CDR3 protein: CASSMGTGSTSYGYTF
D gene: TRBD1; clone size: few; J gene: TRBJ1-2; V gene: TRBV6-8; CDR3 DNA: TGTGCCAGCAGTTACGAACAGGGGAACTATGGCTACACCTTC; CDR3 protein: CASSYEQGNYGYTF
D gene: TRBD2; clone size: few; J gene: TRBJ2-2; V gene: TRBV15; CDR3 DNA: TGTGCCACCAGCAGAGAAGCGGGGGTTTCCTCGAACACCGGGGAGCTGTTTTTT; CDR3 protein: CATSREAGVSSNTGELFF
D gene: .; clone size: few; J gene: TRBJ2-3; V gene: TRBV6-8; CDR3 DNA: TGTGCCAGCAGTAAGTGGGGGGCCTTCGCAGATACGCAGTATTTT; CDR3 protein: CASSKWGAFADTQYF
D gene: .; clone size: few; J gene: TRBJ1-1; V gene: TRBV14; CDR3 DNA: TGTGCCAGCAGCCAAGATGCGGGACTGAACACTGAAGCTTTCTTT; CDR3 protein: CASSQDAGLNTEAFF
D gene: .; clone size: .; J gene: TRBJ1-1; V gene: TRBV30; CDR3 DNA: TGTGCCAATTTGGGGGGGGCATACACTGAAGCTTTCTTT; CDR3 protein: CANLGGAYTEAFF
D gene: .; clone size: .; J gene: TRBJ2-6; V gene: TRBV5-1; CDR3 DNA: TGCGCCAGCAGCCCCTGGGGGTCTGGGGCCAACGTCCTGACTTTC; CDR3 protein: CASSPWGSGANVLTF
D gene: .; clone size: once; J gene: TRBJ2-2; V gene: TRBV30; CDR3 DNA: TGTGCCTGGAGGGAAGGCAGGGACACCGGGGAGCTGTTTTTT; CDR3 protein: CAWREGRDTGELFF
D gene: .; clone size: .; J gene: TRBJ1-1; V gene: TRBV19; CDR3 DNA: TGTGCCAGTAGTATCTTCTCCCGGGGCACTGAAGCTTTCTTT; CDR3 protein: CASSIFSRGTEAFF
D gene: TRBD2; clone size: .; J gene: TRBJ2-1; V gene: TRBV19; CDR3 DNA: TGTGCCAGTAGTATGGGTAGCGGGGGGGCGTATGAGCAGTTCTTC; CDR3 protein: CASSMGSGGAYEQFF
D gene: TRBD1; clone size: medium-sized; J gene: TRBJ2-7; V gene: TRBV11-3; CDR3 DNA: TGTGCCAGCAGCTTATACAGGGGGAGTCTCTACGAGCAGTACTTC; CDR3 protein: CASSLYRGSLYEQYF
D gene: .; clone size: .; J gene: TRBJ1-6; V gene: TRBV11-3; CDR3 DNA: TGTGCCAGCAGCTTAATCTCGGGCTATAATTCACCCCTCCACTTT; CDR3 protein: CASSLISGYNSPLHF
D gene: .; clone size: .; J gene: TRBJ2-2; V gene: TRBV6-8; CDR3 DNA: TGTGCCAGCAGTTACCTGAACACCGGGGAGCTGTTTTTT; CDR3 protein: CASSYLNTGELFF
D gene: .; clone size: .; J gene: TRBJ2-2; V gene: TRBV30; CDR3 DNA: TGTGCCTGGAGTAGGGTGGCGGGGTCCGGGGAGCTGTTTTTT; CDR3 protein: CAWSRVAGSGELFF
D gene: .; clone size: few; J gene: TRBJ2-7; V gene: TRBV11-3; CDR3 DNA: TGTGCCAGCAGCTTAGGTCCAGGTTCGATTTACGAGCAGTACTTC; CDR3 protein: CASSLGPGSIYEQYF
D gene: .; clone size: .; J gene: TRBJ2-1; V gene: TRBV30; CDR3 DNA: TGTGCCTGGGGACCCCAGAACTACAATGAGCAGTTCTTC; CDR3 protein: CAWGPQNYNEQFF
D gene: .; clone size: few; J gene: TRBJ2-1; V gene: TRBV7-2; CDR3 DNA: TGTGCCAGCAGCTTTTTGCCCCACCGGACAGGGCGGGGGTCCAATGAGCAGTTCTTC; CDR3 protein: CASSFLPHRTGRGSNEQFF
D gene: TRBD2; clone size: .; J gene: TRBJ2-6; V gene: TRBV19; CDR3 DNA: TGTGCCAGTAGTGCGGGACTAGCGGGCGCCTCTGGGGCCAACGTCCTGACTTTC; CDR3 protein: CASSAGLAGASGANVLTF
D gene: .; clone size: large; J gene: TRBJ2-7; V gene: TRBV11-3; CDR3 DNA: TGTGCCAGCAGCTTCTGGGGACTGTCCGCCACCTACGAGCAGTACTTC; CDR3 protein: CASSFWGLSATYEQYF
D gene: .; clone size: medium-sized; J gene: TRBJ1-2; V gene: TRBV6-8; CDR3 DNA: TGTGCCAGCAGTTACTCCCACGGGGCCTACTATGGCTACACCTTC; CDR3 protein: CASSYSHGAYYGYTF
D gene: TRBD1; clone size: .; J gene: TRBJ1-2; V gene: TRBV11-3; CDR3 DNA: TGTGCCAGCAGTGCGGGACAGGGGGGTTCGGGCTACACCTTC; CDR3 protein: CASSAGQGGSGYTF
D gene: .; clone size: few; J gene: TRBJ1-5; V gene: TRBV9; CDR3 DNA: TGTGCCAGCAGTCTCAACATTGGAAGCAATCAGCCCCAGCATTTT; CDR3 protein: CASSLNIGSNQPQHF
D gene: .; clone size: medium-sized; J gene: TRBJ1-2; V gene: TRBV6-8; CDR3 DNA: TGTGCCAGCAGTGATCAACTGGGGGCAGGAGGCTACACCTTC; CDR3 protein: CASSDQLGAGGYTF
D gene: TRBD2; clone size: few; J gene: TRBJ2-5; V gene: TRBV11-3; CDR3 DNA: TGTGCCAGCCACCCCACGACTAGCAAAGAGACCCAGTACTTC; CDR3 protein: CASHPTTSKETQYF
D gene: .; clone size: .; J gene: TRBJ2-5; V gene: TRBV19; CDR3 DNA: TGTGCCAGTAGTATGAGCCTCCAAGAGACCCAGTACTTC; CDR3 protein: CASSMSLQETQYF
D gene: TRBD2; clone size: .; J gene: TRBJ2-1; V gene: TRBV30; CDR3 DNA: TGTGCCTGGGGGCCAGAGAATTTAGCGGGGAATGAGCAGTTCTTC; CDR3 protein: CAWGPENLAGNEQFF
D gene: .; clone size: .; J gene: TRBJ1-1; V gene: TRBV11-3; CDR3 DNA: TGTGCCAGCAGCTTAGGTTTTGGAGGGGCCGCGGAGGAGAACACTGAAGCTTTCTTT; CDR3 protein: CASSLGFGGAAEENTEAFF
D gene: .; clone size: few; J gene: TRBJ1-3; V gene: TRBV11-3; CDR3 DNA: TGTGCCAGCAGCTTACACCGACAGATGGGCTTAAACACCATATATTTT; CDR3 protein: CASSLHRQMGLNTIYF
D gene: .; clone size: medium-sized; J gene: TRBJ1-2; V gene: TRBV6-8; CDR3 DNA: TGTGCCAGCATCACGGACGGGAACTATGGCTACACCTTC; CDR3 protein: CASITDGNYGYTF